These 4 T cell receptor beta chains originate from one sample sequenced in a study of T cells after posttransplantation cyclophosphamide. The naive gate required viable CD3+CD4+ or CD3+CD8+ cells with CCR7+CD45RA+CD45RO-CD95-CD27+CD28+ phenotype. Sequenced by immunoSEQ multiplex PCR; TCRdb stores in-frame clones only, minus some. Of about 31,000 clones listed, around 90% are singletons. The sample taken for sequencing was naive CD4+ T cells sorted from blood. These receptors all come from a man under 40 in good health and a related stem cell transplant donor.

This clone was picked up one time. The chain is built from TRBV2 and TRBJ1-2; D uncertain. V gave up 6 bases and J gave up 3 bases, with 8 bases separating them. CDR3 length equals 12 residues. Germline V gene data show CDR1 as SNHLY and CDR2 as FYNNEI. CDR3 DNA sequence: TGTGCCAGCAGGAGGGAGGACTATGGCTACACCTTC. Its translation: CASRREDYGYTF.

The chain has TRBV5-4 and TRBJ2-5; 8 bases line up with TRBD1. After removal of 4 bases from V and 5 bases from J, the junction contained 4 bases not matched to a gene. There are 13 residues in the CDR3. In germline, CDR1 is SGHNT, CDR2 YYREEE (reference sequence). In DNA, the CDR3 is TGTGCCAGCAGCGCACAGGGGGGTGAGACCCAGTACTTC. It yields the protein CASSAQGGETQYF.

This sequence joins TRBV10-3 and TRBJ2-5; maybe TRBD1 (6 bases). The CDR3 has 13 amino acids. V shed 3 bases and J shed 5 bases, with 10 bases lying between them. The germline V gene encodes CDR1 ENHRY and CDR2 SYGVKD. CDR3 nucleotides: TGTGCCATCAGTGACAGGGGTTTGGAGACCCAGTACTTC. This gives the protein CAISDRGLETQYF.

CDR3 sequence: CASSQERGRHSNQPQHF. The CDR3 DNA reads as TGCGCCAGCAGCCAAGAAAGAGGGCGACATAGCAATCAGCCCCAGCATTTT. This chain joins TRBV4-1 and TRBJ1-5; no clear D gene. CDR1 MGHRA and CDR2 YSYEKL come from the germline V gene. CDR3 length: 17 residues. The V end was cut by 0 bases, the J end by 0 bases, with 12 bases between.